This entry lists 26 T cell receptor beta chains sequenced from one sample in a study of blood T cell repertoires in COVID-19. Produced via immunoSEQ multiplex PCR; TCRdb's table is partial and in-frame only. The data hold under 150,000 clones, with 65% to 85% observed a single time. Sequencing was carried out using peripheral blood. These receptors all come from a man in his forties or fifties with acute or convalescent COVID-19.

The chain recombines TRBV10-3 with TRBJ1-5; TRBD1 matches at 7 bases. J was trimmed by 2 bases and V by 1 base; bases with no gene match: 2. This CDR3 spans 15 amino acids. Germline values: CDR1 ENHRY, CDR2 SYGVKD. The CDR3 reads CAISEFTGGNQPQHF. The CDR3 bases are TGTGCCATCAGTGAGTTTACAGGGGGCAATCAGCCCCAGCATTTT.

V is TRBV11-2 and J is TRBJ2-3; 7 bases line up with TRBD1. CDR1 and CDR2 from the germline V gene are SGHAT and FQNNGV. The CDR3 runs to 14 residues. The J segment lost 3 bases and the V segment lost 6 bases, leaving 6 bases of the junction unmatched. The CDR3 bases are TGTGCCAGCAGACGACAGGGCGGGACAGATACGCAGTATTTT. This codes for CASRRQGGTDTQYF. Looking up the rest from reference TRBV11-2 and TRBJ2-3 gives the full variable domain: EAGVAQSPRYKIIEKRQSVAFWCNPISGHATLYWYQQILGQGPKLLIQFQNNGVVDDSQLPKDRFSAERLKGVDSTLKIQPAKLEDSAVYLCASRRQGGTDTQYFGPGTRLTVL.

This chain connects TRBV7-6 to TRBJ1-6, with D possibly being TRBD1 (6 bases). This CDR3 is built from 14 residues. CDR1 SGHVS and CDR2 FNYEAQ come from the germline V gene. Trimming cost V 2 bases and J 8 bases, with 10 bases left between them. CDR3 protein: CASSLRGGDSPLHF. In DNA form, the CDR3 reads TGTGCCAGCAGCTTAAGGGGGGGAGATTCACCCCTCCACTTT. Based on the CDR3 plus reference TRBV7-6 and TRBJ1-6, the full variable domain is GAGVSQSPRYKVTKRGQDVALRCDPISGHVSLYWYRQALGQGPEFLTYFNYEAQQDKSGLPNDRFSAERPEGSISTLTIQRTEQRDSAMYRCASSLRGGDSPLHFGNGTRLTVT.

This clone was recorded only once. V and J are TRBV5-1 and TRBJ1-5; TRBD1 might be the D (6 bases). Germline V lookup: CDR1 SGHRS, CDR2 YFSETQ. CDR3 size: 13 residues. Trimming took off 9 bases at V and 5 bases at J, with 15 bases between the two ends. CDR3: CATWGQGHQPQHF. CDR3 DNA: TGCGCCACCTGGGGGCAGGGCCATCAGCCCCAGCATTTT.

The chain carries TRBV6-5 and TRBJ1-2, with D tentatively TRBD1 (6 bases). In germline, CDR1 is MNHEY, CDR2 SVGAGI. This CDR3 contains 14 residues. V was clipped by 2 bases and J by 4 bases, with 11 bases between them. CDR3 DNA sequence: TGTGCCAGCAGTTACGTGCAGGGGCCCTATGGCTACACCTTC. This gives the protein CASSYVQGPYGYTF.

The chain uses TRBV18 and TRBJ1-1, with 7 bases fitting TRBD1. In germline, CDR1 is KGHSH, CDR2 LQKENI. With 4 bases clipped from V and 1 base from J, the junction kept 0 bases outside the gene matches. This CDR3 is built from 13 residues. The CDR3 sequence: CASSRDRNTEAFF. CDR3 DNA: TGTGCCAGCTCACGGGACAGGAACACTGAAGCTTTCTTT.

The chain links TRBV7-9 to TRBJ1-2; D is undetermined. This CDR3 spans 13 amino acids. In germline, CDR1 is SEHNR, CDR2 FQNEAQ (reference sequence). V was pared by 0 bases and J by 5 bases, with 7 bases between. CDR3 coding DNA: TGTGCCAGCAGCTTAGCAGGAGGGTATGGCTACACCTTC. It codes for CASSLAGGYGYTF.

The chain recombines TRBV9 with TRBJ2-7, with 10 bases that match TRBD1. Losses at the gene ends were 3 bases for V and 2 bases for J; bases not matched to a gene: 5. Germline V gene sequence: CDR1 SGDLS, CDR2 YYNGEE. CDR3 length equals 15 residues. The CDR3 reads CASSAGQGKPYEQYV. CDR3 DNA: TGTGCCAGCAGCGCGGGACAGGGGAAGCCCTACGAGCAGTACGTC.

The chain recombines TRBV5-5 with TRBJ2-7, with a tentative D call TRBD2 (6 bases). The CDR3 runs to 15 residues. Germline values: CDR1 SGHKS, CDR2 YYEKEE (reference sequence). The V end lost 5 bases, the J end lost 7 bases, and 22 bases lay between the germline ends. This CDR3 reads CASSIGGSGVGEQYF. The DNA of the CDR3 is TGTGCCAGCAGTATCGGAGGTTCGGGGGTGGGTGAGCAGTACTTC. Using reference TRBV5-5 and TRBJ2-7 for the parts outside the CDR3, the full variable domain is DAGVTQSPTHLIKTRGQQVTLRCSPISGHKSVSWYQQVLGQGPQFIFQYYEKEERGRGNFPDRFSARQFPNYSSELNVNALLLGDSALYLCASSIGGSGVGEQYFGPGTRLTVT.

The chain recombines TRBV5-5 with TRBJ1-5; D gene unclear. Germline V gives CDR1 SGHKS, CDR2 YYEKEE (reference sequence). The CDR3 is 15 amino acids. Trimming took 7 bases from V and 0 from J, leaving 14 bases between them. DNA for the CDR3: TGTGCCAGCGCCCTTTCCGGGAGTAGCAATCAGCCCCAGCATTTT. As protein: CASALSGSSNQPQHF.

The chain is built from TRBV5-1 and TRBJ1-2; D is ambiguous. Germline CDR1 is SGHRS and CDR2 is YFSETQ. The CDR3 loop spans 12 amino acids. V gave up 3 bases and J gave up 5 bases, with 8 bases separating them. The CDR3, as DNA: TGCGCCAGCAGCTGGACGGGATATGGCTACACCTTC. Translation gives CASSWTGYGYTF.

The J gene is TRBJ1-2, the V gene TRBV5-1; D gene ambiguous. CDR1 and CDR2 from the germline V gene are SGHRS and YFSETQ. Trimming removed 5 bases at V and 8 bases at J, with 10 bases between. The CDR3 contains 11 residues. The CDR3 bases are TGCGCCAGCAGGGAAATGGGCGGCTACACCTTC. It specifies CASREMGGYTF.

The chain recombines TRBV19 with TRBJ1-5, with a weak D call TRBD1 (5 bases). Germline assignment: CDR1 LNHDA and CDR2 SQIVND (reference sequence). The CDR3 contains 14 residues. V shed 1 base and J shed 2 bases, with 6 bases lying between them. CDR3 DNA: TGTGCCAGTAGTATAGCACAGGGCAATCAGCCCCAGCATTTT. Translated: CASSIAQGNQPQHF.

This clone has a handful of counts. The genes are TRBV7-9 and TRBJ1-3, with D hard to call. The germline gives CDR1 SEHNR, CDR2 FQNEAQ (reference sequence). Trimming removed 6 bases from V and 0 bases from J, with 12 bases in between. CDR3 size: 15 residues. Here the CDR3 reads CASRAQFLSGNTIYF. The CDR3, as DNA: TGTGCCAGCAGAGCGCAGTTCCTCTCTGGAAACACCATATATTTT. Using reference TRBV7-9 and TRBJ1-3 for the parts outside the CDR3, the full variable domain is DTGVSQNPRHKITKRGQNVTFRCDPISEHNRLYWYRQTLGQGPEFLTYFQNEAQLEKSRLLSDRFSAERPKGSFSTLEIQRTEQGDSAMYLCASRAQFLSGNTIYFGEGSWLTVV.

This clone was seen once. V is TRBV7-2 and J is TRBJ1-2; 7 nucleotides match TRBD1. Germline trimming cut 5 bases from V and 0 bases from J; bases unmatched to any gene: 6. This CDR3 is built from 15 residues. The germline CDR1 and CDR2 sequences are SGHTA and FQGNSA. DNA of the CDR3: TGTGCCAGCAGCCCCGCCGGGACAGCTAACTATGGCTACACCTTC. Translation: CASSPAGTANYGYTF.

CDR3 coding DNA: TGTGCCAGCAGCCTTGGGACTGGAGATACGCAGTATTTT. Translating gives CASSLGTGDTQYF. The chain has TRBV7-3 and TRBJ2-3; D perhaps matches TRBD2 (6 bases). The V end was cut by 5 bases, the J end by 5 bases, with 11 bases between. CDR3 length equals 13 residues. The germline CDR1 and CDR2 sequences are SGHTA and FQGTGA.

The genes are TRBV19 and TRBJ1-1; no reliable D call. The CDR3 covers 16 residues. Trimming took 2 bases from V and 5 from J, leaving 18 bases between them. Germline V gene sequence: CDR1 LNHDA, CDR2 SQIVND (reference sequence). This CDR3 reads CASSIKLVLSGTEAFF. The CDR3 region has the DNA TGTGCCAGTAGTATAAAGTTAGTGCTATCGGGGACTGAAGCTTTCTTT.

The chain carries TRBV4-1 and TRBJ1-4; a weak D match, TRBD1 (5 bases). Germline V lookup: CDR1 MGHRA, CDR2 YSYEKL. Between the trimmed V and J ends, which lost 5 bases and 5 bases, there was a span of 9 bases. The length of the CDR3 is 13 residues. CDR3 residues: CASSERQNEKLFF. For the CDR3, the DNA is TGCGCCAGCAGCGAACGACAGAATGAAAAACTGTTTTTT.

V is TRBV2 and J is TRBJ1-6, with D possibly TRBD1 on 5 matching bases. Trimming removed 10 bases from V and 9 bases from J, with 16 bases in between. The CDR3 contains 13 residues. The germline V gene encodes CDR1 SNHLY and CDR2 FYNNEI. Here the CDR3 DNA reads TGTGCCACAAGAGACAGTAAGGGTTCACCCCTCCACTTT. Translated: CATRDSKGSPLHF.

The chain joins TRBV19 to TRBJ1-6; 9 nucleotides agree with TRBD1. V shed 7 bases, J shed 2 bases, and the junction held 9 bases outside the gene matches. Germline V gene lookup returns CDR1 LNHDA and CDR2 SQIVND (reference sequence). This CDR3 has 17 residues. DNA for the CDR3: TGTGCCAGTACCCTCAGGGGACAGGGCACCTATAATTCACCCCTCCACTTT. It yields the protein CASTLRGQGTYNSPLHF.

V usage is TRBV7-3 and J usage is TRBJ1-6; unclear D gene. V lost 1 base and J 7 bases, leaving 11 bases between the germline ends. CDR1 and CDR2 (germline): SGHTA, FQGTGA. The CDR3 runs 15 residues. The CDR3: CASSLNSPGNSPLHF. The CDR3 DNA reads as TGTGCCAGCAGCTTAAATAGTCCAGGAAATTCACCCCTCCACTTT.

V usage is TRBV10-3 and J usage is TRBJ2-3; possible D gene TRBD2, 5 bases. The germline gives CDR1 ENHRY, CDR2 SYGVKD. The ends were cut back, 6 bases at V and 6 bases at J, with 7 bases in the middle. CDR3 length: 11 amino acids. CDR3 nucleotides: TGTGCCATCAGGACGGGGGATACGCAGTATTTT. It encodes CAIRTGDTQYF.

This rearrangement joins TRBV30 to TRBJ1-6; possibly TRBD1 for D (6 bases). V shed 3 bases and J shed 6 bases, with 18 bases lying between them. The CDR3 covers 16 residues. CDR1 GTSNPN and CDR2 SVGIG come from the germline V gene (reference sequence). The CDR3 sequence: CAWSRSDRGGNSPLHF. CDR3 sequence (DNA): TGTGCCTGGAGCCGCTCCGACAGAGGGGGTAATTCACCCCTCCACTTT.

This chain connects TRBV16 to TRBJ1-5; D gene uncertain. The germline CDR1 and CDR2 sequences are KGHSY and FQNENV. V shed 4 bases and J shed 0 bases, with 4 bases lying between them. This CDR3 has 13 amino acids. The CDR3 DNA follows: TGTGCCAGCAGCCTAGATAGCAATCAGCCCCAGCATTTT. Residues: CASSLDSNQPQHF. The variable domain in full, completed from reference TRBV16 and TRBJ1-5, reads GEEVAQTPKHLVRGEGQKAKLYCAPIKGHSYVFWYQQVLKNEFKFLISFQNENVFDETGMPKERFSAKCLPNSPCSLEIQATKLEDSAVYFCASSLDSNQPQHFGDGTRLSIL.

The chain employs TRBV5-4 and TRBJ1-3; D unclear. V shed 0 bases and J shed 0 bases, with 10 bases lying between them. This CDR3 is 16 amino acids long. In germline, CDR1 is SGHNT, CDR2 YYREEE (reference sequence). The CDR3 DNA is TGTGCCAGCAGCTTGGGGCGGTCCCACTCTGGAAACACCATATATTTT. Its protein is CASSLGRSHSGNTIYF.

This clone was counted once. The J gene is TRBJ1-6, the V gene TRBV27; TRBD1 aligns across 8 bases. The CDR3 loop spans 16 amino acids. From germline, CDR1 is MNHEY and CDR2 SMNVEV (reference sequence). J lost 8 bases, V lost 5 bases, and 11 bases had no gene match. The CDR3 reads CASSLLGQGGDSPLHF. CDR3 sequence (DNA): TGTGCCAGCAGTCTCCTCGGACAGGGTGGTGATTCACCCCTCCACTTT.